Presented here are 11 T cell receptor beta chains from one specimen sequenced in a study of tumor-infiltrating lymphocytes in oesophageal squamous cell carcinoma. TCRdb re-called the PCR reads through MiXCR, storing one row per CDR3 protein. This sample has over 15,000 distinct CDR3 sequences; 35% to 45% occur once, and the top ten carry about 30%. The sequenced sample consisted of normal esophageal tissue next to the tumor. The receptors here all came from a female donor with esophageal squamous cell carcinoma.

The J gene is TRBJ2-7, the V gene TRBV7-2; weak D call: TRBD1 (6 bases). Trimming removed 0 bases from V and 3 bases from J, with 9 bases in between. This CDR3 is 14 amino acids long. CDR1 SGHTA and CDR2 FQGNSA come from the germline V gene. CDR3: CASSLARGSYEQYF. In DNA form, the CDR3 reads TGTGCCAGCAGCTTAGCTAGGGGGAGCTACGAGCAGTACTTC. Full variable domain (remainder filled in from reference TRBV7-2 and TRBJ2-7): GAGVSQSPSNKVTEKGKDVELRCDPISGHTALYWYRQSLGQGLEFLIYFQGNSAPDKSGLPSDRFSAERTGGSVSTLTIQRTQQEDSAVYLCASSLARGSYEQYFGPGTRLTVT.

This chain uses TRBV28 with TRBJ2-3, with D unclear. Trimming took 5 bases from V and 0 from J, leaving 18 bases between them. Looked up from germline, CDR1 is MDHEN and CDR2 is SYDVKM. This CDR3 comprises 17 residues. CDR3 DNA: TGTGCCAGCAGTCCGTCTGGCCGGGCAGCTAGCACAGATACGCAGTATTTT. Its protein product is CASSPSGRAASTDTQYF. The full variable domain, its missing parts supplied by reference TRBV28 and TRBJ2-3, is DVKVTQSSRYLVKRTGEKVFLECVQDMDHENMFWYRQDPGLGLRLIYFSYDVKMKEKGDIPEGYSVSREKKERFSLILESASTNQTSMYLCASSPSGRAASTDTQYFGPGTRLTVL.

In this sample, this clonotype turned up a few times. V gene TRBV7-6 combines with J gene TRBJ2-1, with D possibly being TRBD2 (6 bases). The CDR3 has 15 amino acids. The V and J ends lost 5 bases and 0 bases respectively, with 11 bases between them. Germline V lookup: CDR1 SGHVS, CDR2 FNYEAQ. DNA for the CDR3: TGTGCCAGCAGCCCTAGGGACTCCTCCTACAATGAGCAGTTCTTC. Its translation: CASSPRDSSYNEQFF.

The V gene is TRBV7-8, the J gene TRBJ2-1; 7 nucleotides align to TRBD1. The ends lost 1 base at V and 2 bases at J; junction bases unmatched: 5. Germline loops: CDR1 SGHVS, CDR2 FQNEAQ. This CDR3 spans 16 amino acids. This CDR3 is CASSLESGTAYNEQFF. The CDR3 DNA follows: TGTGCCAGCAGCTTAGAATCCGGGACAGCCTACAATGAGCAGTTCTTC.

The rearrangement joins TRBV7-6 to TRBJ2-5; a possible D gene is TRBD1 (6 bases). The DNA end favors TRBJ2-1, so the J call may be wrong. Per germline, CDR1 SGHVS and CDR2 FNYEAQ. The CDR3 is 17 residues long. The CDR3 region is CASSLGVSAGAHNEQFF. In nucleotides, the CDR3 is TGTGCCAGCAGCTTAGGAGTATCGGCAGGGGCCCACAATGAGCAGTTCTTC.

V and J are TRBV6-8 and TRBJ2-5; 7 nucleotides match TRBD2. The J call is uncertain, as TRBJ2-7 better fits the DNA end. There are 16 residues in the CDR3. The germline V gene has CDR1 MNHGY and CDR2 SAAAGT. For the CDR3, the DNA is TGTGCCAGCAGTAGGACCGGGACTACGAGCTCCTACGAGCAGTACTTC. Encoded protein: CASSRTGTTSSYEQYF.

This chain connects TRBV12-3 or TRBV12-4 to TRBJ1-1; 7 positions agree with TRBD1. CDR3 length: 15 amino acids. V shed 3 bases, J shed 4 bases, and the junction held 8 bases outside the gene matches. The CDR3 loop reads CASSFGTERGTEAFF. For the CDR3, the DNA is TGTGCCAGCAGTTTTGGGACAGAACGAGGCACTGAAGCTTTCTTT.

Points on this clonotype: The junction departs from germline at one end; a sequencing error may be responsible. The chain couples TRBV7-2 to TRBJ2-1, with D perhaps matching TRBD1 (6 bases). The germline V gene encodes CDR1 SGHTA and CDR2 FQGNSA. The CDR3 contains 14 residues. The CDR3 coding sequence is TGTACCAGCAGCTCGGACAGTTATAATTCACCCCTCCACTTC. It translates to CTSSSDSYNSPLHF.

This clonotype was observed at least ten times. The chain combines TRBV4-2 with TRBJ2-1, with D uncertain. Trimming removed 0 bases at V and 6 bases at J, with 6 bases between. From germline, CDR1 is LGHNA and CDR2 YNFKEQ. The CDR3 extends over 13 amino acids. DNA of the CDR3: TGTGCCAGCAGCCAAGAGGTAGGCAATGAGCAGTTCTTC. It specifies CASSQEVGNEQFF.

This chain links TRBV12-3 or TRBV12-4 with TRBJ2-3; D might be TRBD1 or TRBD2, each matching 5 bases. TRBJ2-5 matches the DNA end more closely, so the J call is doubtful. The CDR3 is 13 amino acids. CDR3 protein: CASSFRDVETQYF. CDR3 DNA sequence: TGTGCCAGCAGTTTCCGGGACGTCGAGACCCAGTACTTC.

The rearrangement uses TRBV6-1 and TRBJ1-5; D ambiguous. The germline CDR1 and CDR2 sequences are MNHNS and SASEGT. V lost 3 bases and J 4 bases, leaving 10 bases between the germline ends. The CDR3 covers 14 residues. CDR3 residues: CASSDNGINQPQHF. CDR3 DNA: TGTGCCAGCAGTGATAACGGCATTAATCAGCCCCAGCATTTT.